This T cell receptor (beta chain) was obtained from a study of liver allograft versus peripheral blood T cells. Study-wide background: Recipients' peripheral blood served as the comparator for T cell receptor repertoires in transplanted livers.

CDR1 and CDR2 from the germline V gene are SEHNR and FQNEAQ (reference sequence). The CDR3 totals 15 residues. Trimming removed 6 bases from V and 5 bases from J; junction bases left unmatched: 10. By share of the sample, this clonotype is medium-sized. TCRdb reanalysed the reads using MiXCR and keeps one entry per CDR3 protein. The data contain 3,000 to 4,000 distinct CDR3 sequences, more than 14% of them singletons. The receptor was derived from a human patient who had a liver transplant. Some T cells may be provided by the graft donor. The chain links TRBV7-9 to TRBJ1-5; 7 bases align to TRBD1. CDR3: CASRPTGKMDQPQHF. Here the CDR3 DNA reads TGTGCCAGCAGGCCGACAGGGAAGATGGATCAGCCCCAGCATTTT.